The present TCR beta chain was sequenced within a study of CD8+CD57+ T cells in acquired aplastic anemia listed by TCRdb under 2018. Concerning the study at large: DNA extracted from sorted CD4+ and CD8+ cells had a mean of approximately 3 ug, with a range of about 0.18 to 27.4 ug. An average of around 10 million reads for CD4+ cells and approximately 11 million reads for CD8+ cells was obtained from healthy donor samples. On the study overall, not on this receptor specifically: No significant difference in CD8+ Simpson's diversity was found between patients and healthy controls (P=0.060). Around 31 CD8+ CDR3 sequences were shared between patients and controls but appeared highly expressed in patients and within their immunodominant clones.

Regarding this clonotype: No cognate antigen has been identified for it. The sample holds no much larger clone one base away, and base qualities are not on file.

TCR repertoires of sorted CD4+ and CD8+ blood T cells from severe aplastic anemia patients and healthy subjects were deep-sequenced in the study. Ficoll-Paque density gradient centrifugation was used to isolate peripheral blood mononuclear cells. CD4+ and CD8+ T cells were sorted by FACS or magnetic beads before DNA extraction. Genomic DNA was used as template for profiling of TCR beta VDJ combinations and CDR3 sequences. TCR repertoire sequencing was run on an Illumina HiSeq 2000. The authors' pipeline ran thus. Repertoire assessment relied on Simpson's diversity index, CDR3 size and DJ length profiles, and TRBV/TRBJ rearrangement plots. The immunodominant clone was defined as the most abundant DNA sequence in deep sequencing data. CDR3 amino acid sequences were checked for sharing between subjects and were compared against published repertoires and the VDJdb database. TCRdb reprocessed the public reads (quality trimming at Q25 with fastp, clone calling with MiXCR) and kept in-frame beta chains. Under each unique CDR3 protein, matching rows form one entry showing the most common genes and DNA. The authors' filters were not applied to this entry. The sample records some 190,000 distinct CDR3 sequences, just over 45% of which are singletons. The ten largest clones take up 2.5% to 3.5% of the sample.

Taken from cysteine to phenylalanine, the CDR3 has 15 residues. Of all the DNA, just the CDR3 is kept, 45 bases in frame from base 1. The germline V gene encodes CDR1 SNHLY and CDR2 FYNNEI. Relative to germline, V is missing 6 bases and J is missing 2 bases, with 5 bases of the junction outside any gene match. Source material: sorted CD4+, CD8+, or CD8+CD57+ T cells (not recorded which) from PBMCs. The rearrangement joined TRBV2 to TRBJ2-1; 9 junctional bases match TRBD1. The receptor was isolated from a human donor in good health. The nucleotides are TGTGCCAGCAGCCAAACAGGGGGCCCCTACAATGAGCAGTTCTTC. This yields the protein CASSQTGGPYNEQFF. The CDR3 plus the reference TRBV2 and TRBJ2-1 genes for the other parts give the full variable domain: EPEVTQTPSHQVTQMGQEVILRCVPISNHLYFYWYRQILGQKVEFLVSFYNNEISEKSEIFDDQFSVERPDGSNFTLKIRSTKLEDSAMYFCASSQTGGPYNEQFFGPGTRLTVL.